Below, one TCR beta chain is given with its context. What it binds is unknown. The data were obtained in a study of PD-1 blockade in mismatch repair-deficient tumors. Study-level points and caveats: Rapid post-treatment expansion, then contraction, generally preceding radiologic response, marked tumor-resident clones.

The repertoire was sequenced with immunoSEQ multiplex PCR; TCRdb's copy has only in-frame clones and lacks some. Seen here are around 62,000 clones, around 73% observed once, and the top ten hold approximately 5%. All patients were mismatch repair deficient, assessed by either PCR or immunohistochemistry. TCR sequencing covered a few patients who responded to pembrolizumab. Source: peripheral blood, taken 2 weeks after starting pembrolizumab. This clonotype originated in an adult with mismatch repair-deficient cancer.

As DNA, the CDR3 is TGTGCCAGCAGCTGGACAGGGGGTCTCACTGAAGCTTTCTTT. This encodes CASSWTGGLTEAFF. V gene TRBV7-9 combines with J gene TRBJ1-1; 10 nucleotides line up with TRBD1. Germline CDR1 is SEHNR and CDR2 is FQNEAQ (reference sequence). Losses at the gene ends were 4 bases for V and 4 bases for J; bases not matched to a gene: 3. CDR3 length equals 14 residues.